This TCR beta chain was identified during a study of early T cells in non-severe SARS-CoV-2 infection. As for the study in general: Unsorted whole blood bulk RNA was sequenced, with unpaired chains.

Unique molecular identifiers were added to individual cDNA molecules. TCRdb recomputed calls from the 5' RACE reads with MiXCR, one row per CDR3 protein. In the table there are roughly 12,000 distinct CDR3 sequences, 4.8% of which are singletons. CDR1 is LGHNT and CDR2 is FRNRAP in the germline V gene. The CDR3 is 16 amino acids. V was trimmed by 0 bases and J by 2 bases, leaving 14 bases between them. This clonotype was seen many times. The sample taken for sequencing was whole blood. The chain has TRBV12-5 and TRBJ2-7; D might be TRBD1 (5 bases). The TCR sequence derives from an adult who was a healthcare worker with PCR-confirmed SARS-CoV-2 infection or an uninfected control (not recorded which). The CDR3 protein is CASGLVTAGSPYEQYF. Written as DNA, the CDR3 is TGTGCTAGTGGTTTGGTAACGGCAGGGTCGCCCTACGAGCAGTACTTC.